These 11 T cell receptor beta chains were all obtained from the same sample, sequenced in a study of shared clonotypes between healthy human individuals. The repertoire was sequenced with immunoSEQ multiplex PCR; TCRdb's copy has only in-frame clones and lacks some. The sample contains more than 2 million clones, 95% of which appear only once. The source material was naive CD4+ T cells sorted from blood. The subset was: CD45RA+ positively selected. These receptors all stem from a man aged 18 to 35 in good health.

This sequence joins TRBV19 and TRBJ1-6; TRBD1 might be the D (6 bases). V dropped 5 bases and J dropped 4 bases, with 21 bases sitting between them. The CDR3 is 18 residues long. Germline V lookup: CDR1 LNHDA, CDR2 SQIVND (reference sequence). The DNA for the CDR3 is TGTGCCAGTAGTCTGGGGCGGGGCAGGGGAAGATATAATTCACCCCTCCACTTT. Residues: CASSLGRGRGRYNSPLHF.

The V call is TRBV6-1, the J call TRBJ2-1; TRBD2 matches 10 bases. The V and J ends lost 4 bases and 9 bases, in that order; junction bases with no gene match: 9. Germline loops: CDR1 MNHNS, CDR2 SASEGT. The CDR3 has 15 residues. CDR3 residues: CASSGLAGAAGEQFF. For the CDR3, the DNA is TGTGCCAGCAGTGGGCTAGCGGGAGCGGCGGGTGAGCAGTTCTTC.

This chain joins TRBV11-2 and TRBJ1-1; no firm D call. The CDR3 is 15 residues long. Germline lookup yields CDR1 SGHAT and CDR2 FQNNGV. Trimming pared 0 bases from V and 1 base from J, leaving 9 bases between. For the CDR3, the DNA is TGTGCCAGCAGCTTAGACCCGGACGCGAACACTGAAGCTTTCTTT. As protein: CASSLDPDANTEAFF. Drawing the rest from reference TRBV11-2 and TRBJ1-1, the complete variable domain is EAGVAQSPRYKIIEKRQSVAFWCNPISGHATLYWYQQILGQGPKLLIQFQNNGVVDDSQLPKDRFSAERLKGVDSTLKIQPAKLEDSAVYLCASSLDPDANTEAFFGQGTRLTVV.

This chain connects TRBV5-1 to TRBJ2-3; either TRBD1 or TRBD2 may supply D (5 bases each). Trimming removed 4 bases at V and 1 base at J, with 10 bases between. Germline CDR1 and CDR2: SGHRS and YFSETQ. The CDR3 extends over 14 amino acids. The CDR3 protein is CASSGGEGTDTQYF. The CDR3 DNA reads TGCGCCAGCAGCGGGGGAGAGGGCACAGATACGCAGTATTTT. Based on the CDR3 plus reference TRBV5-1 and TRBJ2-3, the full variable domain is KAGVTQTPRYLIKTRGQQVTLSCSPISGHRSVSWYQQTPGQGLQFLFEYFSETQRNKGNFPGRFSGRQFSNSRSEMNVSTLELGDSALYLCASSGGEGTDTQYFGPGTRLTVL.

The rearrangement joins TRBV30 to TRBJ2-7; the match to TRBD1 covers 7 bases. The CDR3 is made up of 15 amino acids. V trimming: 1 base; J trimming: 4 bases; junction bases outside the gene matches: 10. CDR1 and CDR2 (germline): GTSNPN, SVGIG (reference sequence). CDR3 in amino acids: CAWSAKRQGGYEQYF. In nucleotides, the CDR3 is TGTGCCTGGAGTGCAAAAAGACAGGGTGGATACGAGCAGTACTTC.

The chain has TRBV28 and TRBJ2-7, with 10 bases fitting TRBD2. The CDR3 sequence is 17 residues long. Germline V lookup: CDR1 MDHEN, CDR2 SYDVKM. Losses at the gene ends were 3 bases for V and 0 bases for J; bases not matched to a gene: 8. CDR3 nucleotides: TGTGCCAGCAGTTTCAGTGGACTAGCGGAGAGCTCCTACGAGCAGTACTTC. This translates into CASSFSGLAESSYEQYF.

This clone was recorded once. The chain joins TRBV2 to TRBJ2-3; 16 nucleotides align to TRBD2. With 7 bases clipped from V and 6 bases from J, the junction kept 7 bases outside the gene matches. Germline V gene data show CDR1 as SNHLY and CDR2 as FYNNEI. This CDR3 contains 16 residues. CDR3 residues: CASTPGLAGGLDTQYF. In DNA form, the CDR3 reads TGTGCCAGCACCCCGGGACTAGCGGGGGGGTTGGATACGCAGTATTTT.

V usage is TRBV6-6 and J usage is TRBJ2-7; D is perhaps TRBD1 (6 bases). From germline, CDR1 is MNHNY and CDR2 SVGAGI (reference sequence). V shed 4 bases and J shed 1 base, with 11 bases lying between them. The CDR3 extends over 14 amino acids. The CDR3 DNA is TGTGCCAGCAGTTTCACAGGGAGTTCCTACGAGCAGTACTTC. Its protein is CASSFTGSSYEQYF.

This clone was recorded only once. The genes are TRBV11-2 and TRBJ2-7; D perhaps matches TRBD1 (5 bases). The CDR3 runs to 15 residues. The germline V and J ends were trimmed by 2 bases and 3 bases, with 14 bases remaining between them. Germline-derived CDR1 and CDR2 are SGHAT and FQNNGV. Here the CDR3 reads CASSLQGFWIYEQYF. The CDR3 nucleotides read TGTGCCAGCAGCTTACAGGGCTTTTGGATCTACGAGCAGTACTTC.

In the case of this clone: The same CDR3 arises from other DNA sequences in this sample as well. The chain joins TRBV5-4 to TRBJ2-1; tentatively, D is TRBD1 (6 bases). Deletions cut 0 bases from V and 4 bases from J, with 11 bases between. Looked up from germline, CDR1 is SGHNT and CDR2 is YYREEE (reference sequence). The CDR3 has 15 amino acids. The CDR3 loop is CASSLGQGTYNEQFF. CDR3 nucleotides: TGTGCCAGCAGCTTGGGGCAGGGGACGTACAATGAGCAGTTCTTC.

The rearrangement joins TRBV25-1 to TRBJ1-1, with D uncertain. The CDR3 has 14 amino acids. The V gene's germline CDR1 is MGHDK and CDR2 SYGVNS. V was pared by 6 bases and J by 4 bases, with 15 bases between. The CDR3 is CASSKQISGTEAFF. Here the CDR3 DNA reads TGTGCCAGCAGCAAACAGATTTCGGGCACTGAAGCTTTCTTT.